This TCR beta chain was retrieved from a study of blood T cell repertoires in COVID-19. Study-wide context: COVID-19 samples, acute and convalescent, were from the United States, Italy and Spain. T cells, B-cell-depleted T cells, or PBMCs provided the cDNA or gDNA that served as material.

Per the authors' pipeline: Amplification with reference gene primers provided the estimates of nucleated cell counts. Sequencing used immunoSEQ multiplex PCR; TCRdb keeps in-frame clones, though not all of them. The V and J calls and clone size come from that table; D and trimming were worked out from the DNA. Of under 300,000 clones listed, around nine tenths were seen once; the top ten hold roughly 2%. What was sequenced was peripheral blood. The receptor was isolated from a woman aged 40 to 50 who had recovered from COVID-19.

CDR3 residues: CASSIDLAGAAYNEQFF. CDR3 in DNA: TGTGCCAGTAGTATAGATCTCGCGGGAGCGGCGTACAATGAGCAGTTCTTC. The chain uses TRBV19 and TRBJ2-1; 7 nucleotides align to TRBD2. J was trimmed by 4 bases and V by 0 bases; bases with no gene match: 9. The CDR3 length is 17 residues. Germline CDR1 LNHDA, CDR2 SQIVND (reference sequence).